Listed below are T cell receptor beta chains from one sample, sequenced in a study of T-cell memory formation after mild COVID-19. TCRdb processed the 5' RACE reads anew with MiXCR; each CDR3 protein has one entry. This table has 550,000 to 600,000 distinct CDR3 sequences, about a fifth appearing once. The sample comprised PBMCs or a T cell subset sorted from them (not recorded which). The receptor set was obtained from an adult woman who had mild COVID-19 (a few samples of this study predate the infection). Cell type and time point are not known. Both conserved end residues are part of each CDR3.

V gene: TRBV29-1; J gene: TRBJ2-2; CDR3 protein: CSGGRGNTGELFF
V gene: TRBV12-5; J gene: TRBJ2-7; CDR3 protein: CASGLVVGQTHYEQYF
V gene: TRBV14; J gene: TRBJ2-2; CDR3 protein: CASSRQAYTGELFF
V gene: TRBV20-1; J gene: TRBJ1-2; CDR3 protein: CSARASDPSNYGYTF
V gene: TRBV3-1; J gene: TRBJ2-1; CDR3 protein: CASSPWTSGAPAYNEQFF
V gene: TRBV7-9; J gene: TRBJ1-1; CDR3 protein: CASSSTGSSGLTFF
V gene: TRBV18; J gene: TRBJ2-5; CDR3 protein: CASSPGQGLVVETQYF
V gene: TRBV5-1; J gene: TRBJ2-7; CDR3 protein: CASSLDEKQGRTYEQYF
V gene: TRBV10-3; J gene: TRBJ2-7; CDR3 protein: CAISHRDSYSYEQYF
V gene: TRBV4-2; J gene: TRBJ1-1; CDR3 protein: CASSQGEDGGGDTEAFF
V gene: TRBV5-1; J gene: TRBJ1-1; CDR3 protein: CASSLVQGASDTEAFF
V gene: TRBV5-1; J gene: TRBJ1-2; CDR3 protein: CASSPEGHGYTF
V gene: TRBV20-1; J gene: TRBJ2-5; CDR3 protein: CSAGGGQGETQYF
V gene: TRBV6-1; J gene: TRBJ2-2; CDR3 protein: CASSVYRAGAGELFF
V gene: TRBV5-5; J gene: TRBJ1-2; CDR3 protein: CASSSRRSNYGYTF
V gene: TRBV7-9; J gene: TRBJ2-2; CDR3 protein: CASSLIWVSPGTGELFF
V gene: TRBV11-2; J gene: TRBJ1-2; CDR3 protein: CASSWDRADGYTF
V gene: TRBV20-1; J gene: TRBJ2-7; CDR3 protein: CSAPPHGRGEYEQYF
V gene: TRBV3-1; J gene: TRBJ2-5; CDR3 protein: CASSQVYLGETQYF
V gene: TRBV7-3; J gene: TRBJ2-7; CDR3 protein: CASTVQGADYEQYF
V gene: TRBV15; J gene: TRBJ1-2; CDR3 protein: CATSRGQGNYGYTF
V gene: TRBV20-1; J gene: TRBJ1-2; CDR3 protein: CSARDPESYGYTF
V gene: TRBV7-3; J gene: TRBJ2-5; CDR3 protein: CASSLTGGARETQYF
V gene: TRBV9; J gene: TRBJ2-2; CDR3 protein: CASSVDTGTGELFF
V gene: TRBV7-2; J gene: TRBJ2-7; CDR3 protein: CASSLEGSSGTHEQYF
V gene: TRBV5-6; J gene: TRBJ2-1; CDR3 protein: CASSLLQLLYNEQFF
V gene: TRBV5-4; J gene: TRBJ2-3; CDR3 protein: CASSPDGGAGRDTQYF
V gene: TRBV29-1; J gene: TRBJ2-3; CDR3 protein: CSVIPSSGTDTQYF
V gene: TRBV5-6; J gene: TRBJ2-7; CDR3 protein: CASSLPLAGVEQYF
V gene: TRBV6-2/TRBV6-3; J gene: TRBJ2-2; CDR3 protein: CASSYYPGGSTGELFF
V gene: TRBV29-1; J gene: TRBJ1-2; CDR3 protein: CSVDREGYGYTF
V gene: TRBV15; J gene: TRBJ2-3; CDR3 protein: CATSRDQSRVTDTQYF
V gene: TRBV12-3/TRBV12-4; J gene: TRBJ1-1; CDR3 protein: CASTPRTEAFF
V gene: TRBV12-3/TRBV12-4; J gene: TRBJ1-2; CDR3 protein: CASSERTSRYGYTF
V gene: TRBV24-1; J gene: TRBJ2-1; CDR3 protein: CATSDPGQGARNEQFF
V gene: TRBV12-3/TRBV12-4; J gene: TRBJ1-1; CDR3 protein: CASSLEGQRTEAFF
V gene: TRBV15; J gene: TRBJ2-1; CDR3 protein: CATSRDREINEQFF
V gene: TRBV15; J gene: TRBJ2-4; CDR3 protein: CATSSGSLTWSENIQYF
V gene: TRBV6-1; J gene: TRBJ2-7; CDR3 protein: CASSEASGGSYEQYF
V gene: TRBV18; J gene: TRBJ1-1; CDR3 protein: CASSPFPGLEAFF
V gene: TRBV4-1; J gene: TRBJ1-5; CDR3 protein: CASSQQGGNQPQHF
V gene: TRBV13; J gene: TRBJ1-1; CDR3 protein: CASSSMDRRTEAFF
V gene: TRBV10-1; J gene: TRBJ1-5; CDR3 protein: CASSESNQERGNQPQHF
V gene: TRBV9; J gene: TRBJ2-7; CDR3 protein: CASSVGEGADYEQYF
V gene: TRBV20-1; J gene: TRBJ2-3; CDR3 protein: CSARDSGRVSTDTQYF
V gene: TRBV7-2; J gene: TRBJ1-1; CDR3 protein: CASSPSAWGPANTEAFF
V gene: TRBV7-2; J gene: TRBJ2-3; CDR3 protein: CASSSTGLPTDTQYF
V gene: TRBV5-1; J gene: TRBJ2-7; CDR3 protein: CASSFRQGSYEQYF
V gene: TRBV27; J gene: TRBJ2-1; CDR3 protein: CASRIGLAGGPAGNEQFF
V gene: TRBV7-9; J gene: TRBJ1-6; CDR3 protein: CASNTGTGGVSPLHF
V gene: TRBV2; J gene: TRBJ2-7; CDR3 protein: CASSEYDSYEQYF
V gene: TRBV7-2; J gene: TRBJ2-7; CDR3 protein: CASSPGISEQYF
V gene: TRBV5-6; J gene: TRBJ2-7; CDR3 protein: CASSLLGMEVHEQYF
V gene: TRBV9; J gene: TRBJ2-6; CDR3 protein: CASSVEARAGANVLTF
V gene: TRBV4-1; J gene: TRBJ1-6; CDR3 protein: CASSISQGGNSPLHF
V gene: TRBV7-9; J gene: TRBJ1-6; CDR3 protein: CASSLWTGGFGSYNSPLHF
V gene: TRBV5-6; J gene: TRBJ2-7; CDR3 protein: CASSPGTGGGEQYF
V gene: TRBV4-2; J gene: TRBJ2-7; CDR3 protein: CASSQESGGREQYF
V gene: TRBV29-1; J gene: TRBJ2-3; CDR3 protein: CSVDGTSGFTDTQYF
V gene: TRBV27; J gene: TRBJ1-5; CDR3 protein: CAILPGNQPQHF